The present TCR beta chain was sequenced within a study of blood T cell repertoires in COVID-19. Study overall: Samples representing acute and convalescent COVID-19 were sourced from the United States, Italy and Spain.

Original handling: Amplified reference gene primers provided the basis for estimating nucleated cell counts. Sequenced by immunoSEQ multiplex PCR; TCRdb stores in-frame clones only, minus some. The V and J calls and clone size come from that table; D and trimming were worked out from the DNA. The sample has roughly 97,000 clones, around 90% seen once. CDR3 size: 11 residues. The germline V and J ends were trimmed by 3 bases and 3 bases, with 3 bases remaining between them. Germline loops: CDR1 MDHEN, CDR2 SYDVKM. Sequencing was done on a sample of peripheral blood. The TCR sequence derives from a human donor in a cohort sampled during active COVID-19. The chain joins TRBV28 to TRBJ2-7; D remains ambiguous. CDR3 sequence reads: CASSFLYEQYF. The CDR3 nucleotides are TGTGCCAGCAGTTTCCTCTACGAGCAGTACTTC.